The rows below give T cell receptor beta chains drawn from one sample of a study of CD8 T cells in ankylosing spondylitis. In TCRdb, the 5' RACE reads were re-called with MiXCR into one record per CDR3 protein. The sample lists nearly 250,000 distinct CDR3 sequences; approximately 30% were seen once. The sample consisted of blood, either unsorted or a sorted T cell fraction (not recorded which). The receptor set was obtained from a male donor with ankylosing spondylitis or in good health (not recorded which). Both conserved end residues are part of each CDR3. Fields, in order: J gene, clone size, V gene, D gene, CDR3 protein, CDR3 DNA. The D gene is left open where the match is weak. Size values are once, few and many counts, or a class for expanded clones, and some rows have none.

J: TRBJ2-2; size: NA; V: TRBV10-3; D: TRBD2; CDR3: CAIGAGGNTGELFF; DNA: TGTGCCATCGGGGCGGGGGGCAACACCGGGGAGCTGTTTTTT
J: TRBJ2-4; size: NA; V: TRBV6-1; D: NA; CDR3: CASRQIAKNSQYF; DNA: TGTGCCAGCAGGCAGATAGCCAAAAACAGTCAGTACTTC
J: TRBJ1-4; size: NA; V: TRBV20-1; D: NA; CDR3: CSALDSGVNEKLFF; DNA: TGCAGTGCGCTGGACAGTGGGGTTAATGAAAAACTGTTTTTT
J: TRBJ2-5; size: few; V: TRBV15; D: TRBD1; CDR3: CATSRLRQGGETQYF; DNA: TGTGCCACCAGCAGACTCCGACAGGGTGGGGAGACCCAGTACTTC
J: TRBJ2-5; size: NA; V: TRBV11-1; D: TRBD2; CDR3: CASSSRTSGGALQETQYF; DNA: TGTGCCAGCAGCTCCAGGACTAGCGGGGGGGCGCTTCAAGAGACCCAGTACTTC
J: TRBJ2-3; size: few; V: TRBV29-1; D: NA; CDR3: CSVEGTGKTDTQYF; DNA: TGCAGCGTTGAGGGAACAGGGAAAACAGATACGCAGTATTTT
J: TRBJ2-5; size: NA; V: TRBV27; D: TRBD1; CDR3: CASSLNRGRVPIQETQYF; DNA: TGTGCCAGCAGTCTGAACAGGGGGCGGGTCCCTATACAAGAGACCCAGTACTTC
J: TRBJ2-1; size: NA; V: TRBV14; D: NA; CDR3: CASSHTQSSGNEQFF; DNA: TGTGCCAGCAGCCATACTCAGTCCTCAGGGAATGAGCAGTTCTTC
J: TRBJ1-2; size: few; V: TRBV12-3/TRBV12-4; D: TRBD1; CDR3: CASRENRGYGYTF; DNA: TGTGCCAGCAGGGAAAACAGGGGCTATGGCTACACCTTC
J: TRBJ2-5; size: NA; V: TRBV6-5; D: NA; CDR3: CASSFAGQETQYF; DNA: TGTGCCAGCAGTTTTGCGGGTCAAGAGACCCAGTACTTC
J: TRBJ2-7; size: NA; V: TRBV7-8; D: NA; CDR3: CASSRPLRESSYEQYF; DNA: TGTGCCAGCAGTCGTCCCCTCAGGGAAAGCTCCTACGAGCAGTACTTC
J: TRBJ2-3; size: NA; V: TRBV4-1; D: NA; CDR3: CASSQAAGSTDTQYF; DNA: TGCGCCAGCAGCCAAGCGGCAGGTAGCACAGATACGCAGTATTTT
J: TRBJ2-2; size: few; V: TRBV15; D: NA; CDR3: CATSRVRATGELFF; DNA: TGTGCCACCAGCAGAGTTCGGGCCACCGGGGAGCTGTTTTTT
J: TRBJ2-2; size: NA; V: TRBV28; D: NA; CDR3: CASSLGGTAGELFF; DNA: TGTGCCAGCAGCCTAGGGGGTACCGCCGGGGAGCTGTTTTTT
J: TRBJ2-7; size: many; V: TRBV29-1; D: TRBD1; CDR3: CSVQIPGQGAYEQYF; DNA: TGCAGCGTACAAATACCGGGACAGGGGGCCTACGAGCAGTACTTC
J: TRBJ2-1; size: NA; V: TRBV12-3/TRBV12-4; D: TRBD2; CDR3: CASSPSGLTNNEQFF; DNA: TGTGCCAGCAGCCCATCGGGACTAACAAACAATGAGCAGTTCTTC
J: TRBJ1-1; size: NA; V: TRBV7-2; D: TRBD1; CDR3: CASSWGTAYEAFF; DNA: TGTGCCAGCAGCTGGGGGACAGCCTATGAAGCTTTCTTT
J: TRBJ2-7; size: NA; V: TRBV29-1; D: TRBD1; CDR3: CSVPRGTGQYEQYF; DNA: TGCAGCGTTCCGAGAGGGACAGGCCAGTACGAGCAGTACTTC
J: TRBJ1-2; size: few; V: TRBV11-2; D: TRBD1; CDR3: CASSLVLRDRDLSYGYTF; DNA: TGTGCCAGCAGCTTAGTCCTTCGGGACAGGGACCTCAGTTATGGCTACACCTTC
J: TRBJ2-7; size: NA; V: TRBV27; D: NA; CDR3: CATRRQGPYEQYF; DNA: TGTGCCACCCGGAGGCAGGGTCCCTACGAGCAGTACTTC
J: TRBJ1-1; size: NA; V: TRBV12-3/TRBV12-4; D: TRBD1; CDR3: CASSWGQAEAFF; DNA: TGTGCCAGCAGTTGGGGACAGGCTGAAGCTTTCTTT
J: TRBJ2-1; size: NA; V: TRBV5-6; D: NA; CDR3: CASSLGQGFNEQFF; DNA: TGTGCCAGCAGCTTGGGGCAGGGGTTTAATGAGCAGTTCTTC
J: TRBJ2-5; size: NA; V: TRBV2; D: TRBD2; CDR3: CARSGTSGVQETQYF; DNA: TGTGCCAGATCCGGGACTAGCGGGGTCCAAGAGACCCAGTACTTC
J: TRBJ2-1; size: few; V: TRBV24-1; D: NA; CDR3: CATSPRDLPYNEQFF; DNA: TGTGCCACCAGTCCCCGGGACCTACCCTACAATGAGCAGTTCTTC
J: TRBJ2-3; size: few; V: TRBV5-1; D: NA; CDR3: CASRGGQRADTQYF; DNA: TGCGCCAGCAGGGGGGGCCAAAGGGCAGATACGCAGTATTTT
J: TRBJ1-1; size: NA; V: TRBV29-1; D: TRBD1; CDR3: CSATGQEAFF; DNA: TGCAGCGCAACGGGACAGGAAGCTTTCTTT
J: TRBJ2-3; size: few; V: TRBV11-2; D: TRBD2; CDR3: CASSLAGALTDTQYF; DNA: TGTGCCAGCAGCCTAGCGGGGGCTCTCACAGATACGCAGTATTTT
J: TRBJ2-5; size: few; V: TRBV28; D: NA; CDR3: CASSPDWEGQETQYF; DNA: TGTGCCAGCAGCCCGGACTGGGAAGGGCAAGAGACCCAGTACTTC
J: TRBJ2-5; size: NA; V: TRBV6-5; D: NA; CDR3: CASSLRVQATTQETQYF; DNA: TGTGCCAGCAGTCTACGGGTACAGGCGACCACGCAAGAGACCCAGTACTTC
J: TRBJ2-1; size: few; V: TRBV6-2/TRBV6-3; D: NA; CDR3: CASSEVGGQAYNEQFF; DNA: TGTGCCAGCAGCGAGGTGGGGGGTCAGGCCTACAATGAGCAGTTCTTC
J: TRBJ1-1; size: NA; V: TRBV12-3/TRBV12-4; D: TRBD1; CDR3: CASSSGTGTTEAFF; DNA: TGTGCCAGCAGTTCCGGGACAGGGACCACTGAAGCTTTCTTT
J: TRBJ2-1; size: NA; V: TRBV9; D: NA; CDR3: CASSVDPKGGGAQNEQFF; DNA: TGTGCCAGCAGCGTAGATCCCAAGGGAGGGGGGGCGCAAAATGAGCAGTTCTTC
J: TRBJ2-7; size: few; V: TRBV29-1; D: NA; CDR3: CSVEETGGPGNEQYF; DNA: TGCAGCGTTGAAGAGACTGGTGGGCCGGGGAACGAGCAGTACTTC
J: TRBJ2-5; size: NA; V: TRBV29-1; D: NA; CDR3: CSVDVRAGETQYF; DNA: TGCAGCGTTGATGTAAGGGCCGGGGAGACCCAGTACTTC
J: TRBJ2-1; size: few; V: TRBV12-3/TRBV12-4; D: TRBD2; CDR3: CASSLARTSGGNEQFF; DNA: TGTGCCAGCAGTTTAGCGCGGACTAGCGGGGGGAATGAGCAGTTCTTC
J: TRBJ1-1; size: NA; V: TRBV9; D: NA; CDR3: CASSAGAGTEAFF; DNA: TGTGCCAGCAGCGCGGGGGCGGGTACTGAAGCTTTCTTT
J: TRBJ1-1; size: few; V: TRBV5-1; D: NA; CDR3: CASSGVPNTEAFF; DNA: TGCGCCAGCAGTGGGGTTCCGAACACTGAAGCTTTCTTT
J: TRBJ2-7; size: few; V: TRBV27; D: NA; CDR3: CASSWAPSAVYEQYF; DNA: TGTGCCAGCAGTTGGGCCCCTTCAGCCGTCTACGAGCAGTACTTC
J: TRBJ2-3; size: NA; V: TRBV29-1; D: NA; CDR3: CSVSRDLSFDTQYF; DNA: TGCAGCGTCAGTAGGGACCTGTCATTCGATACGCAGTATTTT
J: TRBJ2-7; size: many; V: TRBV10-1; D: NA; CDR3: CASRGRGQLAEQYF; DNA: TGCGCCAGCCGGGGGAGAGGGCAGCTGGCCGAGCAGTACTTC
J: TRBJ1-1; size: NA; V: TRBV20-1; D: NA; CDR3: CSAPTTGRLSNTEAFF; DNA: TGCAGTGCCCCTACTACAGGGAGACTATCGAACACTGAAGCTTTCTTT
J: TRBJ2-7; size: few; V: TRBV20-1; D: NA; CDR3: CSARDVDTSYEQYF; DNA: TGCAGTGCTAGAGATGTCGACACCTCCTACGAGCAGTACTTC
J: TRBJ2-3; size: few; V: TRBV7-6; D: NA; CDR3: CASSRRQDRTDTQYF; DNA: TGTGCCAGCAGCAGAAGACAGGATCGCACAGATACGCAGTATTTT
J: TRBJ2-2; size: NA; V: TRBV6-1; D: TRBD2; CDR3: CATGISAGGNTGELFF; DNA: TGTGCCACGGGGATCTCGGCGGGGGGGAACACCGGGGAGCTGTTTTTT
J: TRBJ2-2; size: NA; V: TRBV27; D: TRBD2; CDR3: CASRGLGSAGELFF; DNA: TGTGCCAGCCGCGGACTAGGGTCTGCCGGGGAGCTGTTTTTT
J: TRBJ2-7; size: NA; V: TRBV28; D: NA; CDR3: CASSHTYTYEQYF; DNA: TGTGCCAGCAGTCATACATATACCTACGAGCAGTACTTC
J: TRBJ2-1; size: NA; V: TRBV20-1; D: NA; CDR3: CSATPVAPTNEQFF; DNA: TGCAGTGCTACACCGGTGGCCCCTACGAATGAGCAGTTCTTC
J: TRBJ2-1; size: few; V: TRBV20-1; D: NA; CDR3: CSARAERSYNEQFF; DNA: TGCAGTGCTAGAGCGGAACGGTCCTACAATGAGCAGTTCTTC
J: TRBJ2-7; size: NA; V: TRBV5-1; D: NA; CDR3: CASSLGGSKFSYEQYF; DNA: TGCGCCAGCAGCTTGGGGGGCAGCAAATTTTCCTACGAGCAGTACTTC
J: TRBJ2-3; size: once; V: TRBV10-3; D: TRBD2; CDR3: CAISGAGGTDTQYF; DNA: TGTGCCATCAGTGGAGCGGGGGGCACAGATACGCAGTATTTT